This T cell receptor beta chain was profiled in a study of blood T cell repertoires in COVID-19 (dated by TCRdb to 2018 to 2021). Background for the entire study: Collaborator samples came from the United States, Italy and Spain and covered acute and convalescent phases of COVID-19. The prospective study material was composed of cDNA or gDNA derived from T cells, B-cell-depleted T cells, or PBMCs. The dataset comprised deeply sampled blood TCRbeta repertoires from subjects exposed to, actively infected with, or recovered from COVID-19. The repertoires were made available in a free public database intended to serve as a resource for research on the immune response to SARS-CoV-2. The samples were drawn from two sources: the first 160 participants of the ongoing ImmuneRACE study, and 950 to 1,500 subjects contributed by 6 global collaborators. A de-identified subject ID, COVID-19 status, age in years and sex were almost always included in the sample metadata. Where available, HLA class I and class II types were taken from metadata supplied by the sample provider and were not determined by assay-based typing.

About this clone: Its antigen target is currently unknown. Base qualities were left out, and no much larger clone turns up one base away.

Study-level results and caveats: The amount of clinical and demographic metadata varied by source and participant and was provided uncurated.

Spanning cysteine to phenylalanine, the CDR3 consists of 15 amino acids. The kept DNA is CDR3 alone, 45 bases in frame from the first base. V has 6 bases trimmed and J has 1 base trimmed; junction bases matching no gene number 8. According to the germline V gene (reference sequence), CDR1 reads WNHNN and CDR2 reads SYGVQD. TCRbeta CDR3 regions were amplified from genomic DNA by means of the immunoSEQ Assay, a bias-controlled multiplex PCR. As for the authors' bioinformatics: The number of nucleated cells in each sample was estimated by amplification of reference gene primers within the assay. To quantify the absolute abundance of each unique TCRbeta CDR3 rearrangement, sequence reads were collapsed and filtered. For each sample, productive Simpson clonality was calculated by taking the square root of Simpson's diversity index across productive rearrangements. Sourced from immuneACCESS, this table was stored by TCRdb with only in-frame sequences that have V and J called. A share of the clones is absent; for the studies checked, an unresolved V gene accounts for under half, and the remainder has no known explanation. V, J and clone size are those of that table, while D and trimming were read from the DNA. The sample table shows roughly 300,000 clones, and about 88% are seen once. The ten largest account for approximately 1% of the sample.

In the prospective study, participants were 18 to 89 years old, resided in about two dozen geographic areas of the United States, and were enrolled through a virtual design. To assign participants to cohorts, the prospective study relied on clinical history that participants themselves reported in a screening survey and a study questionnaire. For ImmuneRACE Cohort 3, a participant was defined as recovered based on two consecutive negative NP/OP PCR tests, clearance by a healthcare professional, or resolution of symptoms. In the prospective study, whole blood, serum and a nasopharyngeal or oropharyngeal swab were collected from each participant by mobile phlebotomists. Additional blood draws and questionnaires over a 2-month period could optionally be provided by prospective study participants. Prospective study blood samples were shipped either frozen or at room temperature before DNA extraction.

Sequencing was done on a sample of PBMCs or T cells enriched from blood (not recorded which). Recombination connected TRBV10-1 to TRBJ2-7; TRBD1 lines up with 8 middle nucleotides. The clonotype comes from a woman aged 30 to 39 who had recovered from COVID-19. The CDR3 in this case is CASRAGTGRSYEQYF. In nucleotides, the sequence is TGCGCCAGCAGAGCCGGGACAGGAAGGTCCTACGAGCAGTACTTC.